This TCR beta chain originates from a study of radiotherapy plus CTLA-4 blockade in lung cancer. Study-wide points: TCR clones of tumor origin grew in blood after radiotherapy plus ipilimumab.

Repertoires were generated with immunoSEQ multiplex PCR, while TCRdb's copy carries only in-frame clones and drops some. Of about 110,000 clones listed, approximately 81% are singletons. As regards this clone: The antigen is unknown.

Sequencing was performed on peripheral blood, taken from a patient treated with radiotherapy plus ipilimumab. The TCR originated in a human donor with non-small cell lung cancer that progressed on radiotherapy plus ipilimumab. Some clones in this sample may be carry-over from other donors' samples.

CDR3 protein: CASSYRRGDNEQFF. In DNA, the CDR3 is TGTGCCAGCAGCTATCGCAGAGGCGACAATGAGCAGTTCTTC. The chain combines TRBV7-3 with TRBJ2-1; D call uncertain. V lost 4 bases to trimming and J lost 5 bases, with 12 bases between them. The CDR3 totals 14 residues. CDR1 and CDR2 from the germline V gene are SGHTA and FQGTGA.